This T cell receptor (beta chain) was profiled in a study of shared clonotypes between healthy human individuals. V shed 4 bases and J shed 7 bases, with 20 bases lying between them. The CDR3 sequence is 15 residues long. The V gene's germline CDR1 is SGHNT and CDR2 YYREEE (reference sequence). The table lists this clone with a few counts. When replicate PCRs were run on sorted subsets, they used 200 ng DNA, 30,000 to 35,000 T cell genomes. Assay: immunoSEQ multiplex PCR; the TCRdb copy retains only in-frame clones and omits some. The sample records hundreds of thousands of clones, less than 80% being singletons.

This chain uses TRBV5-4 with TRBJ2-5; maybe TRBD2 (5 bases). The sequence was obtained from a young woman in good health. Sequencing was done on a sample of memory CD4+ T cells sorted from blood. The subset is: CD45RA-negative fraction. CDR3: CASSLRGVEYRTQYF. The DNA for the CDR3 is TGTGCCAGCAGCCTTCGGGGAGTTGAGTATCGGACCCAGTACTTC.